This T cell receptor beta chain came from a study of T cell clonality in common variable immunodeficiency (dated by TCRdb to about 2015). Broader findings and caveats from the paper: Fewer deletions and N-nucleotide insertions were reportedly observed in CVID TCRbeta sequences, and highly modified clones with 13 or more V deletions were reportedly absent from CVID TCRbeta sequences. It was noted by the authors that sequencing of the repertoires of T cell subpopulations would be needed to clarify the cause of the increased clonality in CVID. Despite equal DNA input, controls averaged about 79,000 unique sequences per sample versus about 32,000 in CVID samples. CVID subjects shared fewer TCRbeta clones with each other than healthy controls did (p < 0.0001). Compared with healthy controls, CVID subjects showed increased TCRbeta clonality (t-test p = 0.018), a feature most characteristic of about a third of subjects. Correlations between repertoire features and clinical complications were limited by patient heterogeneity within the CVID cohort.

Most CVID patients and most healthy controls were of Caucasian heritage. Heparinized peripheral whole blood samples of roughly 5 to 8 ml were obtained from each donor. TCRbeta CDR3 repertoires were sequenced from genomic DNA of adults with common variable immune deficiency (CVID) and healthy adult controls. There were about 22 healthy adult volunteers in the control group (roughly twelve female and 10 or so male), ranging in age from roughly 23 to 70 years, with a mean age of roughly 35. Diluted blood was density-centrifuged over Hypaque 1077 or Ficoll-Paque to isolate peripheral blood mononuclear cells. Genomic DNA was obtained from unsorted mononuclear cells through either Qiagen column purification or a centrifugation-based method. There are many counts of this clone. Which antigen it targets is not known. Read data end 3 residues before the CDR3 end; the end is taken from the germline J gene.

CDR1 and CDR2, looked up from the germline V gene (reference sequence), are GTSNPN and SVGIG. The CDR3 holds 13 amino acids from the cysteine to the phenylalanine. The CDR3 was read in part: 30 bases, with the frame set at base 1. The germline ends are 7 bases apart after V is trimmed by 2 bases and J by 0 bases. For sequencing, equivalent amounts of genomic DNA were input from CVID and control samples. For every sample, a 60 bp segment covering the rearranged TCRbeta CDR3 region was amplified and then sequenced. The immunoSEQ assay, a bias-corrected multiplex PCR with high-throughput sequencing, was employed for TCRbeta amplification. The authors' analysis ran thus. Each unique nucleotide sequence was treated as a clone and annotated with V, D and J genes, copy number and frequency. Sequences were labeled productive if in frame, and non-productive if out of frame or containing stop codons. As previously described, clonality was calculated on the basis of Shannon's entropy. The predicted amino acid sequences of productive clones were used to derive mean CDR3 Kyte-Doolittle hydropathy. The R hclust function was used to hierarchically cluster scaled V gene usage with Manhattan distance and complete linkage. Sharing of clones by CDR3 amino acid sequence was evaluated by resampling 12 repertoires per group over 100 rounds. The repertoires were searched for 70 published EBV-specific and a few hundred published CMV-specific TCRbeta sequences. A couple of CVID samples that yielded fewer than 10,000 sequences were excluded from the analysis, so 42 CVID repertoires were retained. The table was pulled from immuneACCESS by TCRdb, which kept in-frame rearrangements only. Such tables lose some clones; where checked, under half of the loss comes from unresolved V genes, and the rest has no known cause. V, J and clone size are taken as reported in that table, and D and trimming were inferred from the DNA itself. Across this sample, under 45,000 clones were tabulated and none appeared just once. The ten top clones hold approximately 3.6% of the sample.

Sequenced input: peripheral blood mononuclear cells. This TCR came from a person aged 18 to 70 in good health. The rearranged chain carries TRBV30 and TRBJ1-1; the D segment cannot be called with confidence. The CDR3 region: CAWSLFMNTEAFF. The covered CDR3 bases are TGTGCCTGGAGTTTATTTATGAACACTGAA.